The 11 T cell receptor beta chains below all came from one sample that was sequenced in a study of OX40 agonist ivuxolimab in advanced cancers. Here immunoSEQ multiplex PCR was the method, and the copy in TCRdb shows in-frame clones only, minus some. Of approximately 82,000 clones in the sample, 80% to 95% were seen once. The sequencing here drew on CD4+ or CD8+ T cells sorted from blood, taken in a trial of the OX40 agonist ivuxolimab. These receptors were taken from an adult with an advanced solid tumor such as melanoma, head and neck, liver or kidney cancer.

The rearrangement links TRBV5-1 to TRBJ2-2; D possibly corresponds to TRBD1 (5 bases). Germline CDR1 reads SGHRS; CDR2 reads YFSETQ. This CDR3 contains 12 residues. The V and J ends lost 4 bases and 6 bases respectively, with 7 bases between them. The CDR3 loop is CASSRGAGELFF. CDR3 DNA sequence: TGCGCCAGCAGCAGGGGTGCCGGGGAGCTGTTTTTT.

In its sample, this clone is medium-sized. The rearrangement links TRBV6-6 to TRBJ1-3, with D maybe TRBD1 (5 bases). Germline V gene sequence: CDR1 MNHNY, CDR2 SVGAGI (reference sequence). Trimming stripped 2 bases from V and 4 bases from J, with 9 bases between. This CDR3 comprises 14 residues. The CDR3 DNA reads TGTGCCAGCAGTTACCAGGGTCTCGGAAACACCATATATTTT. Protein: CASSYQGLGNTIYF.

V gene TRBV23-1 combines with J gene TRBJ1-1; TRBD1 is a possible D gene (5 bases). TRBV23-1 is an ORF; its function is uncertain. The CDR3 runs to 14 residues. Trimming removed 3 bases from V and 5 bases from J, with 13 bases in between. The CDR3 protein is CASSHPDRRTEAFF. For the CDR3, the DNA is TGCGCCAGCAGTCACCCTGACAGAAGGACTGAAGCTTTCTTT.

CDR3 bases: TGTGCCAGCAGCTTGGATTCCGCAGATACGCAGTATTTT. Its protein is CASSLDSADTQYF. The V call is TRBV5-4, the J call TRBJ2-3; D gene unclear. Germline lookup yields CDR1 SGHNT and CDR2 YYREEE (reference sequence). This CDR3 contains 13 residues. With 0 bases removed from V and 4 bases from J, the gap between germline ends came to 6 bases.

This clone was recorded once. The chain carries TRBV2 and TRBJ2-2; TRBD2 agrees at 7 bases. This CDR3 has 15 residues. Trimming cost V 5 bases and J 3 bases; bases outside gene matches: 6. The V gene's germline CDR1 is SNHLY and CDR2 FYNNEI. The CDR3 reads CASSSPSGYTGELFF. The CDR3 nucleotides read TGTGCCAGCAGTTCTCCTAGCGGTTACACCGGGGAGCTGTTTTTT.

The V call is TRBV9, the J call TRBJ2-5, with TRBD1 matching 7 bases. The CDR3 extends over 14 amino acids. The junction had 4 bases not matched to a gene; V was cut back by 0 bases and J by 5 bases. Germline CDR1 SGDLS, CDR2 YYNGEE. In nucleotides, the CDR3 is TGTGCCAGCAGCGTAGGGTTACAGGGGGAGACCCAGTACTTC. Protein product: CASSVGLQGETQYF. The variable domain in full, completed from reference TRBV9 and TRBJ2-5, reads DSGVTQTPKHLITATGQRVTLRCSPRSGDLSVYWYQQSLDQGLQFLIQYYNGEERAKGNILERFSAQQFPDLHSELNLSSLELGDSALYFCASSVGLQGETQYFGPGTRLLVL.

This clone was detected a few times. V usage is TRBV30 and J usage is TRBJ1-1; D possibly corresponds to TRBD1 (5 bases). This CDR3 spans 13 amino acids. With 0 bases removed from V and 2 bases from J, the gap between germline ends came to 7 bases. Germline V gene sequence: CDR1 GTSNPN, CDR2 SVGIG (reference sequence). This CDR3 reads CAWSVQDNTEAFF. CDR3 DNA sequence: TGTGCCTGGAGTGTACAGGACAACACTGAAGCTTTCTTT.

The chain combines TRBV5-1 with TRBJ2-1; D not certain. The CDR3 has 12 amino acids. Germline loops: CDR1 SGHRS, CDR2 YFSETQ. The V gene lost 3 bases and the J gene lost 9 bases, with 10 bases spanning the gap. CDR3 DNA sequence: TGCGCCAGCAGCTACCCGACCCCTGAGCAGTTCTTC. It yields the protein CASSYPTPEQFF. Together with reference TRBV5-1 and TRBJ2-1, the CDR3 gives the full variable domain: KAGVTQTPRYLIKTRGQQVTLSCSPISGHRSVSWYQQTPGQGLQFLFEYFSETQRNKGNFPGRFSGRQFSNSRSEMNVSTLELGDSALYLCASSYPTPEQFFGPGTRLTVL.

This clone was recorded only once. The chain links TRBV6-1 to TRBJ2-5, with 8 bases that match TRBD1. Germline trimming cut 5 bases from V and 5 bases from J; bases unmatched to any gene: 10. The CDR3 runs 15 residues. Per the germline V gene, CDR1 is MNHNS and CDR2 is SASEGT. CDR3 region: CASSRYQGAEETQYF. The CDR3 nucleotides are TGTGCCAGCAGTCGATATCAGGGGGCTGAGGAGACCCAGTACTTC.

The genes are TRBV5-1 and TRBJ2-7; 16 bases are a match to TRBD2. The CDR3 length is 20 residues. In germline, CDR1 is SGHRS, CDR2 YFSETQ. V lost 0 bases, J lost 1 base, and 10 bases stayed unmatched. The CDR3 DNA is TGCGCCAGCAGCTTGGCCCCGGGACTAGCGGGAGGGTCGACATCCTACGAGCAGTACTTC. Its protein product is CASSLAPGLAGGSTSYEQYF.

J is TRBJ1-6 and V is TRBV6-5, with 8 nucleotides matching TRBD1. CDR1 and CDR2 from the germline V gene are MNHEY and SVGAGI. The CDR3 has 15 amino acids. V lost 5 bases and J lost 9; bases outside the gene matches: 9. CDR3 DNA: TGTGCCAGCAGTAAACCAGGGGGCGCGACTTCACCCCTCCACTTT. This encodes CASSKPGGATSPLHF.